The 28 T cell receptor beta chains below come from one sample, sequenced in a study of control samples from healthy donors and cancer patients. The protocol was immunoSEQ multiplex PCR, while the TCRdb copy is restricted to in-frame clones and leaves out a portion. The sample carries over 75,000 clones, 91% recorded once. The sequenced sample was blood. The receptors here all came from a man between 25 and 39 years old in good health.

Written as DNA, the CDR3 is TGTGCCAGCAGGGGACAGGGGTCGAGCACAATGAACACTGAAGCTTTCTTT. Amino acids: CASRGQGSSTMNTEAFF. The chain has TRBV27 and TRBJ1-1; 10 bases agree with TRBD1. The V gene's germline CDR1 is MNHEY and CDR2 SMNVEV (reference sequence). The CDR3 runs to 17 residues. V lost 6 bases to trimming and J lost 0 bases; unmatched junction nucleotides: 10.

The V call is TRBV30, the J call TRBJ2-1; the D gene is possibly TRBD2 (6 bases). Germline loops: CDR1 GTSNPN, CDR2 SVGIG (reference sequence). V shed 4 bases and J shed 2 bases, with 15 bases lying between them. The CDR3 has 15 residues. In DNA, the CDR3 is TGTGCCTGGAACTCGGGCGGGGTCCCCTACAATGAGCAGTTCTTC. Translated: CAWNSGGVPYNEQFF.

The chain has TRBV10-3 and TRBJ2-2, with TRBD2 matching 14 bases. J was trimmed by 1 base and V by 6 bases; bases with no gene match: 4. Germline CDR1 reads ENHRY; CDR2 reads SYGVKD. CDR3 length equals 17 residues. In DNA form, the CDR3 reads TGTGCCATCAGAGGACTAGCGGGGGGCCTGAACACCGGGGAGCTGTTTTTT. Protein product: CAIRGLAGGLNTGELFF.

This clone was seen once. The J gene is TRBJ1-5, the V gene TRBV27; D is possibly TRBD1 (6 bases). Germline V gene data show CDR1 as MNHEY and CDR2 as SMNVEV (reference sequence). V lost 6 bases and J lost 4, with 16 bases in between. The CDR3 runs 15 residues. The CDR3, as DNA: TGTGCCAGCAGCCCCGGGGGGGCCCGGAATCAGCCCCAGCATTTT. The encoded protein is CASSPGGARNQPQHF.

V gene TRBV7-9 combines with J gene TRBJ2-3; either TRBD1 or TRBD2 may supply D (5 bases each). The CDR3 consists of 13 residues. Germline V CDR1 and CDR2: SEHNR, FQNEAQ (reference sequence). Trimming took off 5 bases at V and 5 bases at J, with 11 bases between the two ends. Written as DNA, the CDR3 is TGTGCCAGCAGCCCCGGGACCCGAGATACGCAGTATTTT. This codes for CASSPGTRDTQYF.

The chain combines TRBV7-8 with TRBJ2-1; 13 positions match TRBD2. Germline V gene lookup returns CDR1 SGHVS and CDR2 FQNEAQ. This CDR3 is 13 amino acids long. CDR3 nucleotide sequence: TGTACTAGCGGGAGGGCTGCGTACAATGAGCAGTTCTTC. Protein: CTSGRAAYNEQFF.

CDR3 residues: CAIRRTGDTGELFF. The CDR3 DNA is TGTGCCATCAGGAGGACAGGGGACACCGGGGAGCTGTTTTTT. The genes are TRBV10-3 and TRBJ2-2, with TRBD1 identical over 9 bases. Germline V gene lookup returns CDR1 ENHRY and CDR2 SYGVKD. J was trimmed by 3 bases and V by 6 bases; bases with no gene match: 2. There are 14 residues in the CDR3.

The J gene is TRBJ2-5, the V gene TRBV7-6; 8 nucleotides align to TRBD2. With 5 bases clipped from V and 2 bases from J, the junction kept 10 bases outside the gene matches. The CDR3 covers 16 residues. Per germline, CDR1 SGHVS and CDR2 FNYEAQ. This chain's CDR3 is CASSPSGGSVQETQYF. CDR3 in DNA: TGTGCCAGCAGCCCCAGCGGGGGTTCCGTACAAGAGACCCAGTACTTC.

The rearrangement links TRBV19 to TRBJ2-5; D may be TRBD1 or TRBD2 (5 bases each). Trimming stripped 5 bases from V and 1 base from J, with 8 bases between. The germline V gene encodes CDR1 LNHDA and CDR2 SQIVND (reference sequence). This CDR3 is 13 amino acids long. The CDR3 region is CASSEGTQETQYF. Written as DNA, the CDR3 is TGTGCCAGTAGTGAGGGGACCCAAGAGACCCAGTACTTC.

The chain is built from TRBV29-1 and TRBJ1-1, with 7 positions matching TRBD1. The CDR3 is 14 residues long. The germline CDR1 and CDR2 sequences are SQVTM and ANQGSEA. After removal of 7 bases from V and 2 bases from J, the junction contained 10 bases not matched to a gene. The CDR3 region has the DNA TGCAGCGCCGTTCGACAGGGTGGCAACACTGAAGCTTTCTTT. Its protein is CSAVRQGGNTEAFF.

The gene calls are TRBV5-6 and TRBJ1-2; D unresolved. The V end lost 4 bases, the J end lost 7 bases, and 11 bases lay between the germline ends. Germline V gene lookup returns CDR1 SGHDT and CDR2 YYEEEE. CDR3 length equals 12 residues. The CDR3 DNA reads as TGTGCCAGCAGCGCAAACCACGGTGGCTACACCTTC. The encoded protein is CASSANHGGYTF.

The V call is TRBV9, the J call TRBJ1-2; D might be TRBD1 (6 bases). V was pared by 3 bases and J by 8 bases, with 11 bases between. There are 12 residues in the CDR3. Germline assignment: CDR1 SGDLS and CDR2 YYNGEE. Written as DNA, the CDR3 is TGTGCCAGCAGCGCCCAGGGGCAAGGCTACACCTTC. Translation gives CASSAQGQGYTF.

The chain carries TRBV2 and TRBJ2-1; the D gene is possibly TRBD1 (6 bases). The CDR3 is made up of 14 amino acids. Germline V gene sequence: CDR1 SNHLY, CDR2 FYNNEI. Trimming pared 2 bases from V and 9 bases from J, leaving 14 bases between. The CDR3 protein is CASSEPPDRREQFF. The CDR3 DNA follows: TGTGCCAGCAGTGAACCACCGGACAGACGTGAGCAGTTCTTC.

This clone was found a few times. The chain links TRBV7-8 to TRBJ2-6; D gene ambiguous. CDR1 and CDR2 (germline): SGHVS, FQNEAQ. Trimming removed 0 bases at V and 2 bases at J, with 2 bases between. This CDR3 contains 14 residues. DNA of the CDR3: TGTGCCAGCAGCTTAGCCACTGGGGCCAACGTCCTGACTTTC. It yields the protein CASSLATGANVLTF.

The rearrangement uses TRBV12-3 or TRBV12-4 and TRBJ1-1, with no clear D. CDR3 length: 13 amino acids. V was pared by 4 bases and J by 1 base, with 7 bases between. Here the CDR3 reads CASSSSENTEAFF. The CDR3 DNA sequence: TGTGCCAGCAGTTCGTCGGAGAACACTGAAGCTTTCTTT.

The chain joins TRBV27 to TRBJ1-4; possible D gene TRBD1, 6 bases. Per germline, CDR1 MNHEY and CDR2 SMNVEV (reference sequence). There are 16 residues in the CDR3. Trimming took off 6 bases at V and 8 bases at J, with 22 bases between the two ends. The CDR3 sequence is CASRPSLGQREEKLFF. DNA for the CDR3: TGTGCCAGCAGGCCCAGTCTCGGACAGCGGGAGGAAAAACTGTTTTTT. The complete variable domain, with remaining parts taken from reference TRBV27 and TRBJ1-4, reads EAQVTQNPRYLITVTGKKLTVTCSQNMNHEYMSWYRQDPGLGLRQIYYSMNVEVTDKGDVPEGYKVSRKEKRNFPLILESPSPNQTSLYFCASRPSLGQREEKLFFGSGTQLSVL.

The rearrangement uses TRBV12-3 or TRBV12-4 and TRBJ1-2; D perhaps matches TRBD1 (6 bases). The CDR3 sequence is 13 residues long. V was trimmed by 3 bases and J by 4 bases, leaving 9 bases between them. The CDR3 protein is CASSLQGFYGYTF. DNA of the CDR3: TGTGCCAGCAGTTTGCAGGGGTTCTATGGCTACACCTTC.

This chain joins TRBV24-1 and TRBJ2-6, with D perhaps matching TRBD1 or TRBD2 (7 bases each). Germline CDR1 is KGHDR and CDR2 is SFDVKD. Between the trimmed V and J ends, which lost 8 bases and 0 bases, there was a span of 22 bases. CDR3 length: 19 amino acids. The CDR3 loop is CATTGGAERGVSGANVLTF. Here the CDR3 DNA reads TGTGCCACCACAGGGGGTGCTGAGCGGGGAGTCTCTGGGGCCAACGTCCTGACTTTC.

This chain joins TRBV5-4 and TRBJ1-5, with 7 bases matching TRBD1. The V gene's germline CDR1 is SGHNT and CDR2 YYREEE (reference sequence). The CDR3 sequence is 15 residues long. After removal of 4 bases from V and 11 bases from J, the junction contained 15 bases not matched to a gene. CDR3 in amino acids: CASSQGTVPPSAQHF. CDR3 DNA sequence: TGTGCCAGCAGCCAAGGGACAGTTCCTCCATCAGCCCAGCATTTT. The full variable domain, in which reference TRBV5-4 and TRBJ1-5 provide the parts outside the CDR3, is ETGVTQSPTHLIKTRGQQVTLRCSSQSGHNTVSWYQQALGQGPQFIFQYYREEENGRGNFPPRFSGLQFPNYSSELNVNALELDDSALYLCASSQGTVPPSAQHFGDGTRLSIL.

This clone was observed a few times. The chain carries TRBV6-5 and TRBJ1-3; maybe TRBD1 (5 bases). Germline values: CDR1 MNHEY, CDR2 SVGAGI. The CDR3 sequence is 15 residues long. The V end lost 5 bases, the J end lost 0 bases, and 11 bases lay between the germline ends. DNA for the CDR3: TGTGCCAGCAGTCTCCAGGGCCTCTCTGGAAACACCATATATTTT. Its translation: CASSLQGLSGNTIYF.

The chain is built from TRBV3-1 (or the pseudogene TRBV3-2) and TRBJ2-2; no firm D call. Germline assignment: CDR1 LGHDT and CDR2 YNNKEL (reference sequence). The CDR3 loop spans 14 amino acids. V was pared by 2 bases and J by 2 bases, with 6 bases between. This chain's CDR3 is CASSQPLNTGELFF. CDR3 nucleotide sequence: TGTGCCAGCAGCCAACCTTTAAACACCGGGGAGCTGTTTTTT.

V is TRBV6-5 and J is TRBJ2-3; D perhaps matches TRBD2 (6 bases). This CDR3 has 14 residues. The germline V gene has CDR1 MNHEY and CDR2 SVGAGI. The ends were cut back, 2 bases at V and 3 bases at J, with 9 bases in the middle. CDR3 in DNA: TGTGCCAGCAGTTACGCGGGGCTGACAGATACGCAGTATTTT. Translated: CASSYAGLTDTQYF.

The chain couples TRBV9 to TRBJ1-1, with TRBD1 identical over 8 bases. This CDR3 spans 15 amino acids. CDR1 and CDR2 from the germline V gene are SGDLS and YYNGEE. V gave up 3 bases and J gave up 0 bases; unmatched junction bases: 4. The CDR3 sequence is CASSARTGLNTEAFF. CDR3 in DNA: TGTGCCAGCAGCGCTCGGACAGGGTTGAACACTGAAGCTTTCTTT.

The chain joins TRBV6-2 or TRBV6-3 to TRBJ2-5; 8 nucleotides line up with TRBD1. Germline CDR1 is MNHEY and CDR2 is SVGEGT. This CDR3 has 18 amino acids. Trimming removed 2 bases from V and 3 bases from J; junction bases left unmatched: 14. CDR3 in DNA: TGTGCCAGCAGTTACCCACTTGGGACAGGTGGGTTCAAAGAGACCCAGTACTTC. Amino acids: CASSYPLGTGGFKETQYF.

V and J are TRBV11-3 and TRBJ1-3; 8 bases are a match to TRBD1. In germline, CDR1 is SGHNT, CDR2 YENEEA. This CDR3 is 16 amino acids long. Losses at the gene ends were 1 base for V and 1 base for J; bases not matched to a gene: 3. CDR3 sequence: CASSLAQGGSGNTIYF. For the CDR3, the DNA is TGTGCCAGCAGCTTAGCACAGGGGGGATCTGGAAACACCATATATTTT. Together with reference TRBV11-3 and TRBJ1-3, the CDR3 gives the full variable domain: EAGVVQSPRYKIIEKKQPVAFWCNPISGHNTLYWYLQNLGQGPELLIRYENEEAVDDSQLPKDRFSAERLKGVDSTLKIQPAELGDSAVYLCASSLAQGGSGNTIYFGEGSWLTVV.

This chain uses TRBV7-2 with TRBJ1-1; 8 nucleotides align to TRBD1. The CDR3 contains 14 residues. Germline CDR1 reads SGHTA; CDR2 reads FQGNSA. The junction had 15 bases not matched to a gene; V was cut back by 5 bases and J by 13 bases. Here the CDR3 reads CASSLPAPGQVFFF. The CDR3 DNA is TGTGCCAGCAGCCTGCCGGCCCCGGGACAGGTCTTTTTCTTT.

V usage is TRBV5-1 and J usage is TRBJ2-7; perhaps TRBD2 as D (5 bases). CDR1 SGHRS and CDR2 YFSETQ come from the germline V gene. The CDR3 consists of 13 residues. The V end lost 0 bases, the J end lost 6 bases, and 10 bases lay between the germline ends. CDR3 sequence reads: CASSLAEGSEQYF. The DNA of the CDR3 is TGCGCCAGCAGCTTGGCCGAGGGCTCCGAGCAGTACTTC.

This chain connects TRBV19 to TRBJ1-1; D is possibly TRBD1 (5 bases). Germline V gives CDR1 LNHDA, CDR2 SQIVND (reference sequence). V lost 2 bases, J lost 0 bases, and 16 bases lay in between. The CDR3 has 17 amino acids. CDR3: CASSIWGRQTMNTEAFF. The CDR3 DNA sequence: TGTGCCAGTAGTATATGGGGCCGACAAACCATGAACACTGAAGCTTTCTTT.